A selection of T cell receptor beta chains follows, all from one sample in a study of molecular identifiers for immune sequencing clone quantification. TCRdb fed the PCR reads into MiXCR, producing one record per CDR3 protein. The repertoire holds more than 85,000 distinct CDR3 sequences, with under 40% as singletons. The sequenced sample was naive CD8+ T cells from blood, with Jurkat cell RNA spiked in. The receptors originated from a human donor in good health. Some libraries in this study had Jurkat cell RNA spiked in. CDR3s include the opening cysteine and the closing phenylalanine or tryptophan. Each record gives: J gene, D gene, V gene, clone size, CDR3 protein, CDR3 DNA. A D gene is named only where the DNA matches it firmly. Clone size, where shown, is once, few, many, or a class for clones that have expanded.

j_call: TRBJ2-3
d_call: TRBD1
v_call: TRBV20-1
clone_size: many
cdr3_aa: CSARGTGDGTDTQYF
cdr3_nt: TGCAGTGCGAGGGGGACAGGGGATGGAACAGATACGCAGTATTTT

j_call: TRBJ2-1
d_call: TRBD2
v_call: TRBV19
clone_size: NA
cdr3_aa: CASSPSGSSYNEQFF
cdr3_nt: TGTGCCAGTAGTCCAAGCGGGAGCTCCTACAATGAGCAGTTCTTC

j_call: TRBJ2-1
d_call: TRBD1
v_call: TRBV6-2/TRBV6-3
clone_size: NA
cdr3_aa: CAANTQGQAYNEQFF
cdr3_nt: TGTGCCGCGAATACTCAGGGACAGGCGTACAATGAGCAGTTCTTC

j_call: TRBJ2-7
d_call: NA
v_call: TRBV7-9
clone_size: many
cdr3_aa: CASSLEYYEQYF
cdr3_nt: TGTGCCAGCAGCTTAGAGTACTACGAGCAGTACTTC

j_call: TRBJ1-1
d_call: NA
v_call: TRBV6-2/TRBV6-3
clone_size: NA
cdr3_aa: CASSYKAYTEAFF
cdr3_nt: TGTGCCAGCAGTTATAAGGCTTACACTGAAGCTTTCTTT

j_call: TRBJ1-1
d_call: NA
v_call: TRBV7-9
clone_size: few
cdr3_aa: CASSPGGMNTEAFF
cdr3_nt: TGTGCCAGCAGCCCGGGGGGGATGAACACTGAAGCTTTCTTT

j_call: TRBJ1-1
d_call: TRBD1
v_call: TRBV10-3
clone_size: few
cdr3_aa: CAISETRTGDKNTEAFF
cdr3_nt: TGTGCCATCAGTGAGACTCGGACAGGAGACAAGAACACTGAAGCTTTCTTT

j_call: TRBJ1-5
d_call: NA
v_call: TRBV7-8
clone_size: many
cdr3_aa: CASSLASRGNQPQHF
cdr3_nt: TGTGCCAGCAGCTTAGCCTCCCGGGGGAATCAGCCCCAGCATTTT

j_call: TRBJ2-2
d_call: TRBD2
v_call: TRBV2
clone_size: few
cdr3_aa: CASSLTSGRNGELFF
cdr3_nt: TGTGCCAGCAGCCTGACTAGCGGGAGGAACGGGGAGCTGTTTTTT

j_call: TRBJ1-1
d_call: NA
v_call: TRBV20-1
clone_size: many
cdr3_aa: CSAREGINTEAFF
cdr3_nt: TGCAGTGCTAGAGAAGGGATCAACACTGAAGCTTTCTTT

j_call: TRBJ2-5
d_call: NA
v_call: TRBV6-2/TRBV6-3
clone_size: NA
cdr3_aa: CASCIAEETQYF
cdr3_nt: TGTGCCAGCTGTATTGCGGAAGAGACCCAGTACTTC

j_call: TRBJ2-3
d_call: NA
v_call: TRBV29-1
clone_size: many
cdr3_aa: CSVDTDTQYF
cdr3_nt: TGCAGCGTTGATACAGATACGCAGTATTTT

j_call: TRBJ2-7
d_call: NA
v_call: TRBV14
clone_size: NA
cdr3_aa: CASSQVQGFSYEQYF
cdr3_nt: TGTGCCAGCAGCCAAGTCCAGGGATTCTCCTACGAGCAGTACTTC

j_call: TRBJ1-5
d_call: NA
v_call: TRBV4-1
clone_size: few
cdr3_aa: CASSREGQPQHF
cdr3_nt: TGCGCCAGCAGCCGAGAGGGTCAGCCCCAGCATTTT

j_call: TRBJ2-1
d_call: TRBD2
v_call: TRBV23-1
clone_size: NA
cdr3_aa: CASSPGLAKRRFIGSYNEQFF
cdr3_nt: TGCGCCAGCAGTCCCGGACTAGCGAAGAGGAGGTTCATCGGCTCCTACAATGAGCAGTTCTTC

j_call: TRBJ2-7
d_call: TRBD2
v_call: TRBV3-1
clone_size: NA
cdr3_aa: CASSSAGDYEQYF
cdr3_nt: TGTGCCAGCAGTTCAGCGGGAGACTACGAGCAGTACTTC

j_call: TRBJ2-5
d_call: TRBD1
v_call: TRBV29-1
clone_size: many
cdr3_aa: CSVTYTGQGFEETQYF
cdr3_nt: TGCAGCGTAACCTATACGGGACAGGGATTCGAGGAGACCCAGTACTTC

j_call: TRBJ2-7
d_call: TRBD1
v_call: TRBV28
clone_size: many
cdr3_aa: CASSPPWGQVSEQYF
cdr3_nt: TGTGCCAGCAGTCCCCCGTGGGGACAGGTGAGCGAGCAGTACTTC

j_call: TRBJ2-7
d_call: TRBD2
v_call: TRBV20-1
clone_size: NA
cdr3_aa: CSANSGRSFEQYF
cdr3_nt: TGCAGTGCTAATAGCGGGAGAAGTTTCGAGCAGTACTTC

j_call: TRBJ2-3
d_call: NA
v_call: TRBV7-2
clone_size: few
cdr3_aa: CASSSPGPGWTDTQYF
cdr3_nt: TGTGCCAGCAGCTCACCGGGTCCGGGTTGGACAGATACGCAGTATTTT

j_call: TRBJ2-5
d_call: NA
v_call: TRBV3-1
clone_size: few
cdr3_aa: CASSHSFGEFQETQYF
cdr3_nt: TGTGCCAGCAGCCATTCATTTGGAGAGTTTCAAGAGACCCAGTACTTC

j_call: TRBJ2-3
d_call: TRBD2
v_call: TRBV24-1
clone_size: few
cdr3_aa: CATSEGGSRTDTQYF
cdr3_nt: TGTGCCACCAGTGAGGGAGGGTCCCGCACAGATACGCAGTATTTT

j_call: TRBJ2-3
d_call: TRBD2
v_call: TRBV20-1
clone_size: many
cdr3_aa: CSADKSLASTDTQYF
cdr3_nt: TGCAGTGCTGATAAGTCACTAGCGAGCACAGATACGCAGTATTTT

j_call: TRBJ2-7
d_call: TRBD1
v_call: TRBV3-1
clone_size: few
cdr3_aa: CASSPGTGDYEQYF
cdr3_nt: TGTGCCAGCAGCCCCGGGACAGGGGACTACGAGCAGTACTTC

j_call: TRBJ2-7
d_call: NA
v_call: TRBV9
clone_size: many
cdr3_aa: CASSPAGNEQYF
cdr3_nt: TGTGCCAGCAGCCCAGCGGGTAACGAGCAGTACTTC

j_call: TRBJ2-3
d_call: NA
v_call: TRBV7-9
clone_size: many
cdr3_aa: CASSPGTLTSTDTQYF
cdr3_nt: TGTGCCAGCAGCCCCGGGACTTTAACTAGCACAGATACGCAGTATTTT

j_call: TRBJ2-3
d_call: NA
v_call: TRBV12-3/TRBV12-4
clone_size: many
cdr3_aa: CASSRAGTDTQYF
cdr3_nt: TGTGCCAGCAGCAGAGCAGGGACAGATACGCAGTATTTT

j_call: TRBJ1-5
d_call: NA
v_call: TRBV7-9
clone_size: many
cdr3_aa: CASSTQSQPQHF
cdr3_nt: TGTGCCAGCAGCACCCAGAGTCAGCCCCAGCATTTT

j_call: TRBJ1-1
d_call: NA
v_call: TRBV20-1
clone_size: NA
cdr3_aa: CSARGGSFAEAVF
cdr3_nt: TGCAGTGCTAGAGGGGGGAGCTTCGCTGAAGCTGTCTTT

j_call: TRBJ2-7
d_call: NA
v_call: TRBV6-1
clone_size: many
cdr3_aa: CASKGYEQYF
cdr3_nt: TGTGCCAGCAAAGGTTACGAGCAGTACTTC